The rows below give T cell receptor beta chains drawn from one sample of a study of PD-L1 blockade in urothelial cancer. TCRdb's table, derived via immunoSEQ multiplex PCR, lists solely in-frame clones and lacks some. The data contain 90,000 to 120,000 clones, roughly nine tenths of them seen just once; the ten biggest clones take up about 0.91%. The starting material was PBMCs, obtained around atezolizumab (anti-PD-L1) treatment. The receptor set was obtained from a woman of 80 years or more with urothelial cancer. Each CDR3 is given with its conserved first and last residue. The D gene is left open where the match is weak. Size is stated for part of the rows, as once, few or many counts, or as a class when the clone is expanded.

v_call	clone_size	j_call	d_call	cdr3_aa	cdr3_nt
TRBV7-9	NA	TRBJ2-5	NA	CASSPLATKETQYF	TGTGCCAGCAGCCCGCTAGCGACTAAGGAGACCCAGTACTTC
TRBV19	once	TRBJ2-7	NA	CASSMWLSHYEQYF	TGTGCCAGTAGTATGTGGCTTTCCCACTACGAGCAGTACTTC
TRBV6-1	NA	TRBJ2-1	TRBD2	CASTRDYPLDEQFF	TGTGCCAGCACCCGGGACTACCCCTTGGATGAGCAGTTCTTC
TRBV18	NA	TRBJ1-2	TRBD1	CASSPPDREFGYTF	TGTGCCAGCTCACCACCGGACAGGGAATTTGGCTACACCTTC
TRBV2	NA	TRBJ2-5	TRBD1	CASRDRGQETQYF	TGTGCCAGCCGGGACAGGGGACAAGAGACCCAGTACTTC
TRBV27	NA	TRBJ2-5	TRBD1	CASSLTRQGETQYF	TGTGCCAGCAGTTTAACTCGACAGGGGGAGACCCAGTACTTC
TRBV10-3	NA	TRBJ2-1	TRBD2	CAISEAGGNYNEQFF	TGTGCCATCAGTGAGGCGGGAGGAAACTACAATGAGCAGTTCTTC
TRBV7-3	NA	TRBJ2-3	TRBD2	CASSRGGEIPDTQYF	TGTGCCAGCAGCCGCGGGGGAGAGATCCCAGATACGCAGTATTTT
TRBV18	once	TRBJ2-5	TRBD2	CASSPRPSGRETQYF	TGTGCCAGCTCACCACGGCCCAGCGGGAGAGAGACCCAGTACTTC
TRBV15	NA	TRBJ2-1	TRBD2	CATSREGLAGGHEQFF	TGTGCCACCAGCAGAGAAGGGCTAGCGGGGGGCCATGAGCAGTTCTTC
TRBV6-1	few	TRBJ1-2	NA	CASSSQGPYGYTF	TGTGCCAGCAGTTCACAGGGCCCCTATGGCTACACCTTC
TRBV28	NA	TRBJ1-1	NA	CASSGRPTEAFF	TGTGCCAGCAGTGGGAGGCCCACTGAAGCTTTCTTT
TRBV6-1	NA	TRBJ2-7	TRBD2	CAIQREVRGEQYF	TGTGCCATTCAGCGGGAGGTGAGGGGAGAGCAGTACTTC
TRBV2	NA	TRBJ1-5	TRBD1	CASRDRVSNQPQHF	TGTGCCAGCAGGGACAGGGTCTCCAATCAGCCCCAGCATTTT
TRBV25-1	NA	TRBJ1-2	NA	CASSVGVGGYTF	TGTGCCAGCAGTGTAGGGGTAGGAGGCTACACCTTC
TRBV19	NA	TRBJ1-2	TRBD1	CASSRGTEEIADGYTF	TGTGCCAGTAGTAGGGGGACAGAAGAAATTGCCGATGGCTACACCTTC
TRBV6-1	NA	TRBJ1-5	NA	CASSDREIQPQHF	TGTGCCAGCAGTGACAGGGAAATCCAGCCCCAGCATTTT
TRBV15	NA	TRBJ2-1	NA	CATSRGPGTYNEQFF	TGTGCCACCAGCAGGGGCCCAGGCACCTACAATGAGCAGTTCTTC